The rows below give T cell receptor beta chains drawn from one sample of a study of T-cell reconstitution after alpha-beta-depleted transplantation in children. Via MiXCR, TCRdb re-called the PCR reads, giving one row per CDR3 protein. Altogether roughly 400,000 distinct CDR3 sequences are present, over 40% being singletons, with the ten largest covering around 29%. Material: PBMCs, obtained before TCRalphabeta/CD19-depleted stem cell transplant. Receptor source: a girl aged 2-10 years with aplastic anemia, due to receive a stem cell transplant. Both conserved end residues are part of each CDR3. A D gene is named only where the DNA matches it firmly. Rows give clone size only sometimes, using once, few, many, or a class for an expanded clone.

clone size	V gene	J gene	D gene	CDR3 protein	CDR3 DNA
NA	TRBV29-1	TRBJ1-5	NA	CSVEGSGVGQPQHF	TGCAGCGTTGAAGGATCGGGCGTTGGGCAGCCCCAGCATTTT
NA	TRBV7-3	TRBJ2-1	NA	CASSAGRGEYNEQFF	TGTGCCAGCAGCGCCGGCAGGGGTGAATACAATGAGCAGTTCTTC
many	TRBV4-3	TRBJ2-1	TRBD2	CASSQPMRVAGVLYNEQFF	TGCGCCAGCAGCCAACCGATGAGGGTAGCGGGAGTGTTATACAATGAGCAGTTCTTC
NA	TRBV27	TRBJ1-5	NA	CASSLSGTHHQPQHF	TGTGCCAGCAGTTTATCGGGGACCCACCATCAGCCCCAGCATTTT
many	TRBV7-2	TRBJ2-3	TRBD2	CASSLALAGGTDTQYF	TGTGCCAGCAGCTTGGCCCTAGCGGGAGGCACAGATACGCAGTATTTT
many	TRBV18	TRBJ1-6	NA	CASSPLDRSSYNSPLHF	TGTGCCAGCTCACCACTCGACAGGAGCTCCTATAATTCACCCCTCCACTTT
many	TRBV14	TRBJ2-2	TRBD1	CASSQVPPRDRENTGELFF	TGTGCCAGCAGCCAAGTCCCCCCCAGGGACAGGGAAAACACCGGGGAGCTGTTTTTT
NA	TRBV6-1	TRBJ2-4	TRBD1	CASSGQGRQAKNIQYF	TGTGCCAGCAGTGGACAGGGAAGGCAAGCCAAAAACATTCAGTACTTC
few	TRBV29-1	TRBJ2-3	NA	CSVEEGAGSADTQYF	TGCAGCGTTGAAGAAGGGGCAGGGTCGGCAGATACGCAGTATTTT
NA	TRBV4-2	TRBJ2-1	NA	CASSHSRDLQTNEQFF	TGTGCCAGCAGCCATAGCCGGGACCTCCAAACCAATGAGCAGTTCTTC
NA	TRBV5-1	TRBJ2-7	NA	CASSLGQLSYEQYF	TGCGCCAGCAGCTTGGGGCAGCTATCCTACGAGCAGTACTTC
NA	TRBV6-5	TRBJ2-3	TRBD2	CASSLQRGGRLGDTQYF	TGTGCCAGCAGTCTACAGCGGGGGGGCCGACTAGGAGATACGCAGTATTTT